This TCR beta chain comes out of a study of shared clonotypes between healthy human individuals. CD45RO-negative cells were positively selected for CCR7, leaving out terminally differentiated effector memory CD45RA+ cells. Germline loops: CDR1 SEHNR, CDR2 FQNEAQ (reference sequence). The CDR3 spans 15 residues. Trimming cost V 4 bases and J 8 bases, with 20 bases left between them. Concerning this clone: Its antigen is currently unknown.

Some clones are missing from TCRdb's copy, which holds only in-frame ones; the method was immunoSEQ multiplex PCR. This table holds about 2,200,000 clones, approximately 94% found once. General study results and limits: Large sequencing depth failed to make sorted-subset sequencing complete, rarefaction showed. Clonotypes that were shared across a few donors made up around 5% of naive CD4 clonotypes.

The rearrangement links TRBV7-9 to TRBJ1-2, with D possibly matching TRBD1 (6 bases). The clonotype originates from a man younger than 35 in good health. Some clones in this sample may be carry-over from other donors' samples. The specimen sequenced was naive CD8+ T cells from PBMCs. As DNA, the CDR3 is TGTGCCAGCAGCTCATCACAGGGAGACGTGGACGGCTACACCTTC. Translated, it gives CASSSSQGDVDGYTF.